This T cell receptor beta chain is drawn from a study of blood T cells in healthy people across ages. Findings and limits, study-wide: Roughly linear declines in TCR beta diversity per million T cells occurred with age.

Alongside a J-beta primer mix, a sample-barcoded 5' primer served in a second PCR lasting roughly 6 to 12 cycles. TCRdb used MiXCR to reprocess the 5' RACE reads, holding one entry per CDR3 protein. The table shows 1.5 million to 2 million distinct CDR3 sequences, with 28% occurring only once. A remark on this clonotype: Antigen: not known.

V lost 4 bases and J 7 bases, leaving 14 bases between the germline ends. The CDR3 consists of 13 residues. Germline values: CDR1 SEHNR, CDR2 FQNEAQ (reference sequence). The rearrangement uses TRBV7-9 and TRBJ2-7, with D possibly TRBD2 on 5 matching bases. This TCR was sampled from a woman in her thirties in good health. The specimen sequenced was blood. The CDR3 is CASSSPGLWEQYF. The CDR3 nucleotides read TGTGCCAGCAGCTCGCCTGGACTGTGGGAGCAGTACTTC.